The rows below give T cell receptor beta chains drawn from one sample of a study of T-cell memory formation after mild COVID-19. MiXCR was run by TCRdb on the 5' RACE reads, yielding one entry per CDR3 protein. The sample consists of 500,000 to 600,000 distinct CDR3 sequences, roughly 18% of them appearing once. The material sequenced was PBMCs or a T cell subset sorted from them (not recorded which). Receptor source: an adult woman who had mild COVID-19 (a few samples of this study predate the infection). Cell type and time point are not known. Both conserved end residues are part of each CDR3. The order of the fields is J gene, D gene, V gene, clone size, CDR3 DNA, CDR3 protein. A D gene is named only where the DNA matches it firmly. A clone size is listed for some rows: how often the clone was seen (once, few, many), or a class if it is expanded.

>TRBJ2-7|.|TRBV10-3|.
TGTGCCATAGGCCAGGCTGACTACGAGCAGTACTTC
CAIGQADYEQYF
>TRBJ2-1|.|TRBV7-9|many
TGTGCCAGCAGCTTAGGTCTGGGACCCTACAATGAGCAGTTCTTC
CASSLGLGPYNEQFF
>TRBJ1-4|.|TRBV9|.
TGTGCCAGCAGCATCAGCCCGGGACCCTCCCGAAAACTGTTTTTT
CASSISPGPSRKLFF
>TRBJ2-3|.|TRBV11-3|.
TGTGCCAGCAGCTTAGACGCGGGGACCACAGATACGCAGTATTTT
CASSLDAGTTDTQYF
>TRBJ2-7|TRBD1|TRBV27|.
TGTGCCAGCAGTCCGTGGACAGGGAGCGAGCAGTACTTC
CASSPWTGSEQYF
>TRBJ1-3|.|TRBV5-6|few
TGTGCCAGCAGCTTTGGGCAAGCTGGAAACACCATATATTTT
CASSFGQAGNTIYF
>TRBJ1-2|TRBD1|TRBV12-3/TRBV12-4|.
TGTGCCAGCAGTCCTCGGACAGGGGGCCTCTATGGCTACACCTTC
CASSPRTGGLYGYTF
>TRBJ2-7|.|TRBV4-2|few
TGTGCCAGCAGCCAAGAACCAGGGCACTACGAGCAGTACTTC
CASSQEPGHYEQYF
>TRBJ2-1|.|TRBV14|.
TGTGCCAGCAGTCCCGCCATAGGGGGATCCTACAATGAGCAGTTCTTC
CASSPAIGGSYNEQFF
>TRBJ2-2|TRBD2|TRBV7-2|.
TGTGCCAGCAGCTTAGTAGCGGGAGTAGGCACCGGGGAGCTGTTTTTT
CASSLVAGVGTGELFF
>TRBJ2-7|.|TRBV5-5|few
TGTGCCAGCAGCCCCTCCCTTGACAGGCCCTACGAGCAGTACTTC
CASSPSLDRPYEQYF
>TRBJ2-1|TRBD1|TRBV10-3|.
TGTGCCATCAGTGATAGGACAGGCTACAATGAGCAGTTCTTC
CAISDRTGYNEQFF
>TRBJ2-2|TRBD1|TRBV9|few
TGTGCCAGCAGCCCGAGATCCACAGGGGGCGACACCGGGGAGCTGTTTTTT
CASSPRSTGGDTGELFF
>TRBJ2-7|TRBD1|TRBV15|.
TGTGCCACCAGCAGAGACCGGGGACAGTGGGACGAGCAGTACTTC
CATSRDRGQWDEQYF
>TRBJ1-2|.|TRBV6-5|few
TGTGCCAGCAGTCCGGGACACATTTATGGCTACACCTTC
CASSPGHIYGYTF
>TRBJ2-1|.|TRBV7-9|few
TGTGCCAGCAGCTTAGTCTTCAATGAGCAGTTCTTC
CASSLVFNEQFF
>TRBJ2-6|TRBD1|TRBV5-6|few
TGTGCCAGCAGCTTCGGGACAGGGGGCCGCGGGATTTTCTCTGGGGCCAACGTCCTGACTTTC
CASSFGTGGRGIFSGANVLTF
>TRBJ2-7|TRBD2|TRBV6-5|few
TGTGCCAGCAGGACCCGGGGTAGCGGGGCCTACGAGCAGTACTTC
CASRTRGSGAYEQYF
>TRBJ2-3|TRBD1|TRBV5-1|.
TGCGCCAGCAGCTTTACCCGGACAGGGAGCACAGATACGCAGTATTTT
CASSFTRTGSTDTQYF
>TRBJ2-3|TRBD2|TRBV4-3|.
TGCGCCAGCAGCCCGGGGACTAGCCCCGCCGATACGCAGTATTTT
CASSPGTSPADTQYF
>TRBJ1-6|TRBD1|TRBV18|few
TGTGCCAGCTCCCAGGACAGGGTCGGCTCACCCCTCCACTTT
CASSQDRVGSPLHF
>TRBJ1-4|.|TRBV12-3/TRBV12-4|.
TGTGCCAGCAGCCGCGTCGGGGCAGGGGCCGCAAAACTGTTTTTT
CASSRVGAGAAKLFF
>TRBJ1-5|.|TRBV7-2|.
TGTGCCAGCAGCTTATTCGAGGCTCAGCCCCAGCATTTT
CASSLFEAQPQHF
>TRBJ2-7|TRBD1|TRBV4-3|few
TGCGCCAGCAGCCATACAGGGGGGACCTACGAGCAGTACTTC
CASSHTGGTYEQYF
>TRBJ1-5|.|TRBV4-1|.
TGCGCCAGCAGCCAAGCAGTTAGCAATCAGCCCCAGCATTTT
CASSQAVSNQPQHF
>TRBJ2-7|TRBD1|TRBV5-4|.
TGTGCCAGCAGGGGCGAGGTGACAGGGCTCTACGAGCAGTACTTC
CASRGEVTGLYEQYF
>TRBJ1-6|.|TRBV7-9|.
TGTGCCAGCAGCTTAGTAAGCAGGGGCGCCAATTCACCCCTCCACTTT
CASSLVSRGANSPLHF
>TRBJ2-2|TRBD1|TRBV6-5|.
TGTGCCAGCAGATACAGGGGGGACACCGGGGAGCTGTTTTTT
CASRYRGDTGELFF
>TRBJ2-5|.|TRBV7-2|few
TGTGCCAGCAGCTTAGGAACGGAGACCCAGTACTTC
CASSLGTETQYF
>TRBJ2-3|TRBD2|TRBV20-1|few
TGCAGTGCTAGGGGGTCGCGGGGGGGCCCCCCAGATACGCAGTATTTT
CSARGSRGGPPDTQYF
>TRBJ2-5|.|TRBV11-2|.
TGTGCCAGCAGCTTACCGGGACGTCGAAAAGAGACCCAGTACTTC
CASSLPGRRKETQYF
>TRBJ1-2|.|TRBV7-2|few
TGTGCCAGCAGCCCCACTCTCGACAGGAGGGGCGGCTACACCTTC
CASSPTLDRRGGYTF
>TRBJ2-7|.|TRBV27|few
TGTGCCAGCAGTTTATACCGACGATACGAGCAGTACTTC
CASSLYRRYEQYF
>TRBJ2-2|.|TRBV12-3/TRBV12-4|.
TGTGCCAGCATGCCGTGGCCCGGGGAGCTGTTTTTT
CASMPWPGELFF
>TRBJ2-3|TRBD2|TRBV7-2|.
TGTGCCAGCAGCTGGGGGGGGAGCGGGATCACAGATACGCAGTATTTT
CASSWGGSGITDTQYF
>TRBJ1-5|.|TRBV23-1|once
TGCGCCAGCACCAGTCGGTGCCAGCCCCAGCATTTT
CASTSRCQPQHF
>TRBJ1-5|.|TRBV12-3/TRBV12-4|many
TGTGCCAGCAGTTTAGTTGGCAGGGCCCAGCCCCAGCATTTT
CASSLVGRAQPQHF
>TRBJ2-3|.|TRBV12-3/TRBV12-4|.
TGTGCCAGCAGCGCGGGACAGTCCTTCGGAGATACGCAGTATTTT
CASSAGQSFGDTQYF
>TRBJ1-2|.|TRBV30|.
TGTGCCTGGAGTTGGGAGGGCGGCTATGGCTACACCTTC
CAWSWEGGYGYTF
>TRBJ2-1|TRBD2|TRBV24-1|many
TGTGCCACCAGGGGACTAGCGGGAAACAATGAGCAGTTCTTC
CATRGLAGNNEQFF
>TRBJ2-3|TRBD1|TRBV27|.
TGTGCCAGCAGACTAACAGGGGGAGATACGCAGTATTTT
CASRLTGGDTQYF
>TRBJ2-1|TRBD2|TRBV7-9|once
TGTGCCAGCAGCGAGGTAGCGGGAGTCAGAAATGAGCAGTTCTTC
CASSEVAGVRNEQFF
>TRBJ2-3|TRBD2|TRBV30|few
TGTGCCTGGAGCCGGTTAGCGGGGGGGCCGACAGATACGCAGTATTTT
CAWSRLAGGPTDTQYF
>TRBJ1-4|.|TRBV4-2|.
TGTGCCAGCAGCCAAGAAGCCAACCCCACCGTGGAAAAACTGTTTTTT
CASSQEANPTVEKLFF
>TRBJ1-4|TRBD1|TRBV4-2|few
TGTGCCAGCAGCCAGGAACAGGGGGAGAAACTGTTTTTT
CASSQEQGEKLFF
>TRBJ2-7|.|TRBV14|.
TGTGCCAGCAGCCCCCAAATGAGCGAGCAGTACTTC
CASSPQMSEQYF
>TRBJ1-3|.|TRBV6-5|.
TGTGCCAGCAGTCCTACCGATGGAAACACCATATATTTT
CASSPTDGNTIYF